These 21 T cell receptor beta chains came from one sample sequenced in a study of CD4 T cells in relation to SARS-CoV-2 and coronaviruses. Assay: immunoSEQ multiplex PCR; the TCRdb copy retains only in-frame clones and omits some. Of under 25,000 clones in the sample, 77% were seen once. Before the COVID-19 pandemic, during about 2010-2018, CD4+ T cells were taken from unexposed donors. After roughly ten days of culture, CD4+ T cells were isolated. No antigen has been assigned to these receptors. The sample was CD4+ T cells from PBMCs, cultured in vitro. The receptor source for this set is a human donor in good health.

The chain is built from TRBV14 and TRBJ2-7, with D tentatively TRBD1 (6 bases). CDR3 length: 17 residues. V was cut by 1 base and J by 9 bases, with 25 bases left in between. Germline loops: CDR1 SGHDN, CDR2 FVKESK. CDR3 amino acids: CASSQGGLGGYLRVQYF. CDR3 sequence (DNA): TGTGCCAGCAGCCAAGGGGGGCTGGGCGGATACTTACGAGTGCAGTACTTC.

The V and J genes are TRBV7-9 and TRBJ1-1; D remains ambiguous. Germline loops: CDR1 SEHNR, CDR2 FQNEAQ (reference sequence). The V gene lost 5 bases and the J gene lost 2 bases, with 12 bases spanning the gap. This CDR3 has 14 residues. The CDR3 loop is CASSLGGTNTEAFF. The CDR3 DNA reads TGTGCCAGCAGCCTAGGAGGTACCAACACTGAAGCTTTCTTT.

This clone occurred once. The chain joins TRBV12-3 or TRBV12-4 to TRBJ1-2; no firm D call. The CDR3 loop spans 10 amino acids. V was clipped by 8 bases and J by 8 bases, with 9 bases between them. CDR3 in DNA: TGTGCCAGCGGGCATCGGGGCTACACCTTC. It translates to CASGHRGYTF.

In this sample, this clone turned up once. V is TRBV7-2 and J is TRBJ2-7; 12 nucleotides match TRBD2. V lost 4 bases and J lost 1; bases outside the gene matches: 2. This CDR3 spans 15 amino acids. CDR1 is SGHTA, CDR2 FQGNSA, per germline. The CDR3 DNA follows: TGTGCCAGCAGCTGGACTAGCGGGGTTTCCTACGAGCAGTACTTC. Its translation: CASSWTSGVSYEQYF.

The rearrangement links TRBV6-5 to TRBJ2-1; D not certain. The CDR3 is 16 amino acids. CDR1 and CDR2 (germline): MNHEY, SVGAGI. Trimming stripped 2 bases from V and 1 base from J, with 12 bases between. CDR3 coding DNA: TGTGCCAGCAGTTACACCGCAGGTCATTCCTACAATGAGCAGTTCTTC. Protein product: CASSYTAGHSYNEQFF.

The CDR3 sequence: CASSLSGSRGRYEQFF. CDR3 bases: TGCGCCAGCAGCCTTTCTGGATCCAGGGGGAGATATGAGCAGTTCTTC. This chain links TRBV4-3 with TRBJ2-1; 7 nucleotides align to TRBD1. The CDR3 length is 16 residues. Per the germline V gene, CDR1 is LGHNA and CDR2 is YSLEER. V lost 4 bases and J lost 8; bases outside the gene matches: 14.

The CDR3 spells CASSPDRGGNYGYTF. The CDR3 DNA follows: TGTGCCAGCTCGCCCGACAGGGGAGGCAACTATGGCTACACCTTC. The chain uses TRBV18 and TRBJ1-2, with 8 bases aligning to TRBD1. Trimming at V came to 6 bases and at J to 2 bases, leaving 8 bases not matched to a gene. Germline lookup yields CDR1 KGHSH and CDR2 LQKENI. The CDR3 is 15 amino acids.

The chain recombines TRBV9 with TRBJ2-6, with TRBD1 matching 7 bases. This CDR3 spans 20 amino acids. Germline V gene lookup returns CDR1 SGDLS and CDR2 YYNGEE. Losses at the gene ends were 4 bases for V and 0 bases for J; bases not matched to a gene: 16. CDR3 DNA sequence: TGTGCCAGCAGCTTAACCGACGGGACAGTATCCCCCTCTGGGGCCAACGTCCTGACTTTC. This gives the protein CASSLTDGTVSPSGANVLTF.

This clone was observed a few times. The rearrangement joins TRBV2 to TRBJ1-2; D is unclear. V dropped 2 bases and J dropped 3 bases, with 13 bases sitting between them. The CDR3 has 15 amino acids. CDR1 and CDR2 from the germline V gene are SNHLY and FYNNEI. This chain's CDR3 is CASSERVRPDYGYTF. Written as DNA, the CDR3 is TGTGCCAGCAGTGAACGGGTCAGACCAGACTATGGCTACACCTTC. Looking up the rest from reference TRBV2 and TRBJ1-2 gives the full variable domain: EPEVTQTPSHQVTQMGQEVILRCVPISNHLYFYWYRQILGQKVEFLVSFYNNEISEKSEIFDDQFSVERPDGSNFTLKIRSTKLEDSAMYFCASSERVRPDYGYTFGSGTRLTVV.

V usage is TRBV3-1 (or the pseudogene TRBV3-2) and J usage is TRBJ2-5; tentative D call: TRBD2 (5 bases). The CDR3 runs 16 residues. Per germline, CDR1 LGHDT and CDR2 YNNKEL (reference sequence). Between the trimmed V and J ends, which lost 4 bases and 2 bases, there was a span of 17 bases. The CDR3 region has the DNA TGTGCCAGCAGCCCCGACGGAAGCGGAAATCAAGAGACCCAGTACTTC. It yields the protein CASSPDGSGNQETQYF.

The chain couples TRBV9 to TRBJ2-1; 11 nucleotides align to TRBD2. Looked up from germline, CDR1 is SGDLS and CDR2 is YYNGEE. Germline trimming cut 1 base from V and 6 bases from J; bases unmatched to any gene: 6. The CDR3 contains 16 residues. CDR3 in DNA: TGTGCCAGCAGCGTAACCGGGACTAGCGGATCCAATGAGCAGTTCTTC. This translates into CASSVTGTSGSNEQFF. Using reference TRBV9 and TRBJ2-1 for the parts outside the CDR3, the full variable domain is DSGVTQTPKHLITATGQRVTLRCSPRSGDLSVYWYQQSLDQGLQFLIQYYNGEERAKGNILERFSAQQFPDLHSELNLSSLELGDSALYFCASSVTGTSGSNEQFFGPGTRLTVL.

The CDR3 region has the DNA TGTGCCAGTAGTCTCGACAGGGCCCACAATGAGCAGTTCTTC. Its translation is CASSLDRAHNEQFF. V usage is TRBV19 and J usage is TRBJ2-1; TRBD1 aligns across 7 bases. The CDR3 spans 14 residues. The junction had 6 bases not matched to a gene; V was cut back by 5 bases and J by 5 bases. Germline assignment: CDR1 LNHDA and CDR2 SQIVND (reference sequence).

This clone appeared once. V and J are TRBV18 and TRBJ2-2; 10 nucleotides agree with TRBD1. The CDR3 has 17 amino acids. V shed 3 bases, J shed 6 bases, and the junction held 10 bases outside the gene matches. Per the germline V gene, CDR1 is KGHSH and CDR2 is LQKENI. The CDR3, as DNA: TGTGCCAGCTCACCGCGACAGGGGGCGCGGGGTGCCGGGGAGCTGTTTTTT. Protein product: CASSPRQGARGAGELFF.

This chain connects TRBV4-1 to TRBJ2-7, with D perhaps matching TRBD1 (6 bases). Germline V CDR1 and CDR2: MGHRA, YSYEKL. Trimming pared 4 bases from V and 2 bases from J, leaving 18 bases between. This CDR3 has 16 amino acids. The CDR3 sequence: CASSPPGQRGTYEQYF. CDR3 bases: TGCGCCAGCAGCCCTCCAGGACAGAGGGGCACCTACGAGCAGTACTTC.

The J gene is TRBJ1-1, the V gene TRBV25-1; D is perhaps TRBD1 (5 bases). This CDR3 comprises 14 residues. V gave up 6 bases and J gave up 9 bases, with 20 bases separating them. Germline V gene data show CDR1 as MGHDK and CDR2 as SYGVNS. The CDR3 sequence: CASREGQGRNQAFF. CDR3 sequence (DNA): TGTGCCAGCAGGGAGGGGCAGGGCCGCAATCAAGCTTTCTTT.

The rearrangement joins TRBV5-1 to TRBJ2-3; 7 nucleotides match TRBD1. Germline V gene lookup returns CDR1 SGHRS and CDR2 YFSETQ. Losses at the gene ends were 4 bases for V and 0 bases for J; bases not matched to a gene: 5. This CDR3 region has 15 residues. The CDR3 DNA reads TGCGCCAGCAGCGGGACAGTCCCTAGCACAGATACGCAGTATTTT. Its protein is CASSGTVPSTDTQYF. Combining the CDR3 with reference TRBV5-1 and TRBJ2-3 gives the whole variable domain KAGVTQTPRYLIKTRGQQVTLSCSPISGHRSVSWYQQTPGQGLQFLFEYFSETQRNKGNFPGRFSGRQFSNSRSEMNVSTLELGDSALYLCASSGTVPSTDTQYFGPGTRLTVL.

This chain connects TRBV19 to TRBJ1-3; D ambiguous. The V gene's germline CDR1 is LNHDA and CDR2 SQIVND (reference sequence). The CDR3 runs to 14 residues. The germline V and J ends were trimmed by 4 bases and 4 bases, with 11 bases remaining between them. CDR3 protein: CASSTPSTGNTIYF. The DNA for the CDR3 is TGTGCCAGTAGTACCCCCTCGACAGGAAACACCATATATTTT.

V and J are TRBV20-1 and TRBJ1-2, with no clear D. V lost 7 bases and J 3 bases, leaving 6 bases between the germline ends. Germline loops: CDR1 DFQATT, CDR2 SNEGSKA (reference sequence). The CDR3 contains 10 residues. The CDR3 bases are TGCAGTGTGGCTGACTATGGCTACACCTTC. Protein product: CSVADYGYTF.

The chain uses TRBV10-3 and TRBJ1-1, with D hard to call. The V gene's germline CDR1 is ENHRY and CDR2 SYGVKD. CDR3 length: 12 amino acids. Trimming shortened V by 6 bases and J by 5 bases, and 10 bases separated the two germline ends. CDR3 nucleotides: TGTGCCATCAGCTCATTCAAAACTGAAGCTTTCTTT. Protein product: CAISSFKTEAFF.

The chain carries TRBV5-1 and TRBJ1-3, with D maybe TRBD1 (6 bases). Deletions cut 5 bases from V and 7 bases from J, with 19 bases between. The CDR3 is made up of 15 amino acids. Germline V gives CDR1 SGHRS, CDR2 YFSETQ. For the CDR3, the DNA is TGCGCCAGCAGTCTCGAGGGGGGCTGGAGGAACACCATATATTTT. Translated, it gives CASSLEGGWRNTIYF.

This clone showed up just once. The chain carries TRBV3-1 (or the pseudogene TRBV3-2) and TRBJ2-7, with TRBD2 matching over 7 bases. The CDR3 length is 19 residues. The germline V gene encodes CDR1 LGHDT and CDR2 YNNKEL (reference sequence). V gave up 1 base and J gave up 0 bases; unmatched junction bases: 15. The CDR3 loop reads CASSQGLAATLGSSYEQYF. CDR3 sequence (DNA): TGTGCCAGCAGCCAAGGGCTAGCGGCCACCCTGGGGAGCTCCTACGAGCAGTACTTC.